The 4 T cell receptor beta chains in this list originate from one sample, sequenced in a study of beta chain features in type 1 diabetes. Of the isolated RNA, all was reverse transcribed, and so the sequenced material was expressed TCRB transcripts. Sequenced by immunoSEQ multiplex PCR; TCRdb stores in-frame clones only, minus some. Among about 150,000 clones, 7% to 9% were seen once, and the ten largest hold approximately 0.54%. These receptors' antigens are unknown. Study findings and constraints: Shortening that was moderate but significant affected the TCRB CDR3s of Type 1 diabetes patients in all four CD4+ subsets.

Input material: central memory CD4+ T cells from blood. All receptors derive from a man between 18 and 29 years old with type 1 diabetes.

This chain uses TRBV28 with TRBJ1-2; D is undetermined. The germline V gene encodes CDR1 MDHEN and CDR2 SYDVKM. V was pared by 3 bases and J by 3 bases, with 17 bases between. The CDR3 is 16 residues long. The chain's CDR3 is CASSLGGRGLHYGYTF. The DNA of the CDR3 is TGTGCCAGCAGTTTGGGCGGGAGAGGACTTCACTATGGCTACACCTTC.

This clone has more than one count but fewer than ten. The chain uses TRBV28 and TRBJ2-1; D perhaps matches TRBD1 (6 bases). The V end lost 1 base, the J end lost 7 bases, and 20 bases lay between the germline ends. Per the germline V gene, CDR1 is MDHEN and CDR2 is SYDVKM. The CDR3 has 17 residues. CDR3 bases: TGTGCCAGCAGTTTATTGAGGGCGGGTGGCAGGGGAAATGAGCAGTTCTTC. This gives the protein CASSLLRAGGRGNEQFF.

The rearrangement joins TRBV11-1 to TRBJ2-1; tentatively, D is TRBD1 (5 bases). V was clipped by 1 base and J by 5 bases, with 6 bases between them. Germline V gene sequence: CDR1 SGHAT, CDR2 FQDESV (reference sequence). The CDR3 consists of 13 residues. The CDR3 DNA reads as TGTGCCAGCAGCTTAGGACAGAACAATGAGCAGTTCTTC. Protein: CASSLGQNNEQFF.

CDR3 residues: CASSHSTSGRPEETQYF. The DNA of the CDR3 is TGTGCCAGCAGCCACTCGACTAGCGGGAGGCCTGAAGAGACCCAGTACTTC. The genes are TRBV7-8 and TRBJ2-5; 13 bases match TRBD2. The ends lost 5 bases at V and 3 bases at J; junction bases unmatched: 9. The CDR3 consists of 17 residues. Germline CDR1 reads SGHVS; CDR2 reads FQNEAQ. The full variable domain, in which reference TRBV7-8 and TRBJ2-5 provide the parts outside the CDR3, is GAGVSQSPRYKVAKRGQDVALRCDPISGHVSLFWYQQALGQGPEFLTYFQNEAQLDKSGLPSDRFFAERPEGSVSTLKIQRTQQEDSAVYLCASSHSTSGRPEETQYFGPGTRLLVL.